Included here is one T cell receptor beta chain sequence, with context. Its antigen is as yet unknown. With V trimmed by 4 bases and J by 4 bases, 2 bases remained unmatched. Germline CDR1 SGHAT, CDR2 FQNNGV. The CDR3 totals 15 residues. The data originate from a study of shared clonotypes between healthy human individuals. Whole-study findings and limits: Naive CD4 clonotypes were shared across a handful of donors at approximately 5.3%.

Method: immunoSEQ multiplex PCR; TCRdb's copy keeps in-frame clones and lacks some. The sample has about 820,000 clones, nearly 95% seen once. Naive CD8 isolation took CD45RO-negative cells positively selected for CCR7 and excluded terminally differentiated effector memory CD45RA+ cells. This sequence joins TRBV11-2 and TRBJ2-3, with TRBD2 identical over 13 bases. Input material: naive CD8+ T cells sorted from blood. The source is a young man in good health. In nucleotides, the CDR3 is TGTGCCAGCAGCTGGACTAGCGGGGGATCAGATACGCAGTATTTT. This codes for CASSWTSGGSDTQYF. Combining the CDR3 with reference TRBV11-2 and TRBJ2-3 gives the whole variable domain EAGVAQSPRYKIIEKRQSVAFWCNPISGHATLYWYQQILGQGPKLLIQFQNNGVVDDSQLPKDRFSAERLKGVDSTLKIQPAKLEDSAVYLCASSWTSGGSDTQYFGPGTRLTVL.